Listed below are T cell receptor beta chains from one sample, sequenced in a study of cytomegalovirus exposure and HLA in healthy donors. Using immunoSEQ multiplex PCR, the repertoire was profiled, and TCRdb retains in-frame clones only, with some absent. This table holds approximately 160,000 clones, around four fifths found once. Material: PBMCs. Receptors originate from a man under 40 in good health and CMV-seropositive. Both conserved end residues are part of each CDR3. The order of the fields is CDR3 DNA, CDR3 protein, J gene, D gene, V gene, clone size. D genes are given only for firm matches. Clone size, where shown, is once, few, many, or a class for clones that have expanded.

CDR3nt: TGTGCCATCAGTGAGTTAGGACAGGGCGGGGAGACCCAGTACTTC; CDR3aa: CAISELGQGGETQYF; j_gene: TRBJ2-5; d_gene: TRBD1; v_gene: TRBV10-3; abundance: -
CDR3nt: TGTGCCAGCAGTTACCCCGGGACAGGGGGCACCGGGGAGCTGTTTTTT; CDR3aa: CASSYPGTGGTGELFF; j_gene: TRBJ2-2; d_gene: TRBD1; v_gene: TRBV6-6; abundance: -
CDR3nt: TGTGCCAGCAGTTTATCCCCCGATCGACTGACGAGGGAGCAGTACTTC; CDR3aa: CASSLSPDRLTREQYF; j_gene: TRBJ2-7; d_gene: -; v_gene: TRBV28; abundance: -
CDR3nt: TGTGCCAGCAGCTTAACGACTAGCGGGGCCGCAGATACGCAGTATTTT; CDR3aa: CASSLTTSGAADTQYF; j_gene: TRBJ2-3; d_gene: TRBD2; v_gene: TRBV7-3; abundance: -
CDR3nt: TGTGCCAGCAGCCAACGAAAGGAGTTTAGCGGGGGGGAAGCAGATACGCAGTATTTT; CDR3aa: CASSQRKEFSGGEADTQYF; j_gene: TRBJ2-3; d_gene: TRBD2; v_gene: TRBV4-2; abundance: -
CDR3nt: TGTGCCAGCAGCTGGAGTCGGGACACTGAAGCTTTCTTT; CDR3aa: CASSWSRDTEAFF; j_gene: TRBJ1-1; d_gene: -; v_gene: TRBV7-9; abundance: -
CDR3nt: TGTGCCAGCAGCTTACAACCGACAGGCCTTGTTTTTAATTCACCCCTCCACTTT; CDR3aa: CASSLQPTGLVFNSPLHF; j_gene: TRBJ1-6; d_gene: -; v_gene: TRBV7-8; abundance: -
CDR3nt: TGTGCCAGTACCCCAGGAGCCAGGGGTTGGTCACCCCTCCACTTT; CDR3aa: CASTPGARGWSPLHF; j_gene: TRBJ1-6; d_gene: -; v_gene: TRBV19; abundance: few
CDR3nt: TGTGCCACCAGCAGAGAGGGTCCAGGGGTTCCCCTCCACTTT; CDR3aa: CATSREGPGVPLHF; j_gene: TRBJ1-6; d_gene: -; v_gene: TRBV15; abundance: -
CDR3nt: TGTGCCAGCTCACACTCAGAGACTGCCTACGAGCAGTACTTC; CDR3aa: CASSHSETAYEQYF; j_gene: TRBJ2-7; d_gene: -; v_gene: TRBV18; abundance: -
CDR3nt: TGTGCCAGCAGCTTAACCAGGGCCGCTGGAAACACCATATATTTT; CDR3aa: CASSLTRAAGNTIYF; j_gene: TRBJ1-3; d_gene: -; v_gene: TRBV13; abundance: once
CDR3nt: TGTGCCAGCAGCCCCGGACTAGCGGGGGGGCCCAATGAGCAGTTCTTC; CDR3aa: CASSPGLAGGPNEQFF; j_gene: TRBJ2-1; d_gene: TRBD2; v_gene: TRBV7-8; abundance: -
CDR3nt: TGTGCCAGCTCACCACGAGGCCTCGGGGAGACCCAGTACTTC; CDR3aa: CASSPRGLGETQYF; j_gene: TRBJ2-5; d_gene: -; v_gene: TRBV18; abundance: -
CDR3nt: TGTGCCAGCACCTCAGGGACTAGCGGGGGATTGTCCCAGTACTTC; CDR3aa: CASTSGTSGGLSQYF; j_gene: TRBJ2-7; d_gene: TRBD2; v_gene: TRBV27; abundance: -
CDR3nt: TGTGCCATCAGTGGGGGGGGGCTAAGCTCCTACGAGCAGTACTTC; CDR3aa: CAISGGGLSSYEQYF; j_gene: TRBJ2-7; d_gene: -; v_gene: TRBV10-3; abundance: -
CDR3nt: TGTGCCAGCAGCTTGGGGGACAGGAACACTGAAGCTTTCTTT; CDR3aa: CASSLGDRNTEAFF; j_gene: TRBJ1-1; d_gene: TRBD1; v_gene: TRBV5-6; abundance: -
CDR3nt: TGTGCCAGCAGTGACGGGTACGGGGAAGGAAATACGCAGTATTTT; CDR3aa: CASSDGYGEGNTQYF; j_gene: TRBJ2-3; d_gene: -; v_gene: TRBV6-4; abundance: once
CDR3nt: TGTGCCAGCAGCTTTCCGCCCCGACTAGCGGGGGCCATCAATGAGCAGTTCTTC; CDR3aa: CASSFPPRLAGAINEQFF; j_gene: TRBJ2-1; d_gene: TRBD2; v_gene: TRBV7-9; abundance: -
CDR3nt: TGTGCCAGCTTTCGGACCGGGGGTGAGACCCAGTACTTC; CDR3aa: CASFRTGGETQYF; j_gene: TRBJ2-5; d_gene: -; v_gene: TRBV6-5; abundance: -
CDR3nt: TGTGCCAGCAGCTTACAAACTAGCTACGAGCAGTACTTC; CDR3aa: CASSLQTSYEQYF; j_gene: TRBJ2-7; d_gene: -; v_gene: TRBV7-2; abundance: few
CDR3nt: TGTGCCAGCAGTGAAGCTAGGGGGGGGAAGACCCAGTACTTC; CDR3aa: CASSEARGGKTQYF; j_gene: TRBJ2-5; d_gene: -; v_gene: TRBV2; abundance: once
CDR3nt: TGTGCCAGCAGCTGGGGGACAAGGAATTCCTACGAGCAGTACTTC; CDR3aa: CASSWGTRNSYEQYF; j_gene: TRBJ2-7; d_gene: -; v_gene: TRBV5-6; abundance: -
CDR3nt: TGTGCTAGTGGTTTGGTACAGGGAACGGATACGCAGTATTTT; CDR3aa: CASGLVQGTDTQYF; j_gene: TRBJ2-3; d_gene: -; v_gene: TRBV12-5; abundance: -
CDR3nt: TGTGCCAGCGAGAGACAGGGGAACTATGGCTACACCTTC; CDR3aa: CASERQGNYGYTF; j_gene: TRBJ1-2; d_gene: TRBD1; v_gene: TRBV6-1; abundance: -
CDR3nt: TGTGCCAGCAGCTTGATGGGCCTCCTTGACATTCAGTACTTC; CDR3aa: CASSLMGLLDIQYF; j_gene: TRBJ2-4; d_gene: -; v_gene: TRBV5-4; abundance: -
CDR3nt: TGTGCCAGCAGTTTATTTAGTCGGGCAGGGGGAGGAAGCAATCAGCCCCAGCATTTT; CDR3aa: CASSLFSRAGGGSNQPQHF; j_gene: TRBJ1-5; d_gene: TRBD1; v_gene: TRBV27; abundance: once
CDR3nt: TGTGCCAGCAGCGCCGAGGGGACATTACTAACGGAGACCCAGTACTTC; CDR3aa: CASSAEGTLLTETQYF; j_gene: TRBJ2-5; d_gene: -; v_gene: TRBV7-8; abundance: -
CDR3nt: TGTGCCAGCAGCTGGGGGATTGGACAGGGGTTATCCTACAATGAGCAGTTCTTC; CDR3aa: CASSWGIGQGLSYNEQFF; j_gene: TRBJ2-1; d_gene: TRBD1; v_gene: TRBV5-4; abundance: -
CDR3nt: TGCGCCAGCAGCCAAGATCCCACGGAGAATCAGCCCCAGCATTTT; CDR3aa: CASSQDPTENQPQHF; j_gene: TRBJ1-5; d_gene: -; v_gene: TRBV4-3; abundance: -
CDR3nt: TGTGCCAGCAGCCCTAGCGGGGGGGCCGTTTACGAGCAGTACTTC; CDR3aa: CASSPSGGAVYEQYF; j_gene: TRBJ2-7; d_gene: TRBD2; v_gene: TRBV6-6; abundance: -
CDR3nt: TGCGCCAGCAGCATCCGGGACAGGCAAATAATCCCGAACACCGGGGAGCTGTTTTTT; CDR3aa: CASSIRDRQIIPNTGELFF; j_gene: TRBJ2-2; d_gene: TRBD1; v_gene: TRBV5-1; abundance: -
CDR3nt: TGTGCCAGCAGCCCCATCGGTTATGGCTACACCTTC; CDR3aa: CASSPIGYGYTF; j_gene: TRBJ1-2; d_gene: -; v_gene: TRBV6-5; abundance: -
CDR3nt: TGTGCCAGCAGCGTACAGGGGGTGGGCACAGATACGCAGTATTTT; CDR3aa: CASSVQGVGTDTQYF; j_gene: TRBJ2-3; d_gene: TRBD1; v_gene: TRBV7-8; abundance: few
CDR3nt: TGTGCTAGTGGTTTGGGCCTGACTAGCGGGGGGGCCGGCGGGGAGCTGTTTTTT; CDR3aa: CASGLGLTSGGAGGELFF; j_gene: TRBJ2-2; d_gene: TRBD2; v_gene: TRBV12-5; abundance: -
CDR3nt: TGTGCCAGCAGTGAATCCGGGACAGGGCTAGGAGGCGAGCAGTACTTC; CDR3aa: CASSESGTGLGGEQYF; j_gene: TRBJ2-7; d_gene: TRBD1; v_gene: TRBV25-1; abundance: -
CDR3nt: TGTGCCAGCAGCAGTCCAAGTGGACAGAACACTGAAGCTTTCTTT; CDR3aa: CASSSPSGQNTEAFF; j_gene: TRBJ1-1; d_gene: -; v_gene: TRBV7-9; abundance: -
CDR3nt: TGTGCCAGCAGCCCCGAATACAGTAGCGGGGGGGCCTACGAGCAGTACTTC; CDR3aa: CASSPEYSSGGAYEQYF; j_gene: TRBJ2-7; d_gene: TRBD2; v_gene: TRBV11-2; abundance: -
CDR3nt: TGCGCCAGCAGCCAAGAAGAGGGAGTGGGAGCCTACGAGCAGTACTTC; CDR3aa: CASSQEEGVGAYEQYF; j_gene: TRBJ2-7; d_gene: -; v_gene: TRBV4-1; abundance: -
CDR3nt: TGTGCCAGCAGCTTGACCGGGACAGGGGCGGCCACAGATACGCAGTATTTT; CDR3aa: CASSLTGTGAATDTQYF; j_gene: TRBJ2-3; d_gene: TRBD1; v_gene: TRBV7-3; abundance: -
CDR3nt: TGTGCCAGCAGCCAATGGACTAGCGGGGATTCCTACAATGAGCAGTTCTTC; CDR3aa: CASSQWTSGDSYNEQFF; j_gene: TRBJ2-1; d_gene: TRBD2; v_gene: TRBV4-2; abundance: few
CDR3nt: TGTGCCAGCAGCTTATTAATGGGGGGGCCCCAAGAGACCCAGTACTTC; CDR3aa: CASSLLMGGPQETQYF; j_gene: TRBJ2-5; d_gene: -; v_gene: TRBV7-9; abundance: -
CDR3nt: TGTGCCAGCAGCCCACAGGAAGCTGGGGCCAACGTCCTGACTTTC; CDR3aa: CASSPQEAGANVLTF; j_gene: TRBJ2-6; d_gene: -; v_gene: TRBV2; abundance: once
CDR3nt: TGTGCCTGGAGTTTCCCGGGACAGGGCCTCTATGGCTACACCTTC; CDR3aa: CAWSFPGQGLYGYTF; j_gene: TRBJ1-2; d_gene: TRBD1; v_gene: TRBV30; abundance: -
CDR3nt: TGTGCCAGCATCACCTTGGGACAGATAAACAATGAGCAGTTCTTC; CDR3aa: CASITLGQINNEQFF; j_gene: TRBJ2-1; d_gene: TRBD1; v_gene: TRBV7-9; abundance: -
CDR3nt: TGTGCCAGCAGGTTCACGACCTGGGGGGATTCTGGAAACACCATATATTTT; CDR3aa: CASRFTTWGDSGNTIYF; j_gene: TRBJ1-3; d_gene: -; v_gene: TRBV7-9; abundance: once
CDR3nt: TGTGCCAGCAGCTTATTGGTGGGGGAGGGGACGCGAGCGAGAGAGCAGTACTTC; CDR3aa: CASSLLVGEGTRAREQYF; j_gene: TRBJ2-7; d_gene: TRBD2; v_gene: TRBV7-9; abundance: -
CDR3nt: TGTGCCAGCAGCCAGGGGACAGCCGCTGGAAACACCATATATTTT; CDR3aa: CASSQGTAAGNTIYF; j_gene: TRBJ1-3; d_gene: TRBD1; v_gene: TRBV14; abundance: -
CDR3nt: TGCGCCAGCAGCCAAGAACCGTGGACAGCCTACGAGCAGTACTTC; CDR3aa: CASSQEPWTAYEQYF; j_gene: TRBJ2-7; d_gene: -; v_gene: TRBV4-3; abundance: -
CDR3nt: TGTGCCAGCAAGACGGGGACTCCTTACAATGAGCAGTTCTTC; CDR3aa: CASKTGTPYNEQFF; j_gene: TRBJ2-1; d_gene: -; v_gene: TRBV2; abundance: once
CDR3nt: TGTGCCAGCAGCTTCTCAGGGGATGGCTACACCTTC; CDR3aa: CASSFSGDGYTF; j_gene: TRBJ1-2; d_gene: -; v_gene: TRBV7-9; abundance: -
CDR3nt: TGTGCCAGCGGCTTCGCAGGGTCCACAGATACGCAGTATTTT; CDR3aa: CASGFAGSTDTQYF; j_gene: TRBJ2-3; d_gene: -; v_gene: TRBV27; abundance: -
CDR3nt: TGTGCCAGCAGGCCCCTAGTAAACGGGGAGCTGTTTTTT; CDR3aa: CASRPLVNGELFF; j_gene: TRBJ2-2; d_gene: -; v_gene: TRBV6-5; abundance: -
CDR3nt: TGTGCCAGCCACGTCTCAGAGGGAAGGGAAATATATGGCTACACCTTC; CDR3aa: CASHVSEGREIYGYTF; j_gene: TRBJ1-2; d_gene: -; v_gene: TRBV9; abundance: -